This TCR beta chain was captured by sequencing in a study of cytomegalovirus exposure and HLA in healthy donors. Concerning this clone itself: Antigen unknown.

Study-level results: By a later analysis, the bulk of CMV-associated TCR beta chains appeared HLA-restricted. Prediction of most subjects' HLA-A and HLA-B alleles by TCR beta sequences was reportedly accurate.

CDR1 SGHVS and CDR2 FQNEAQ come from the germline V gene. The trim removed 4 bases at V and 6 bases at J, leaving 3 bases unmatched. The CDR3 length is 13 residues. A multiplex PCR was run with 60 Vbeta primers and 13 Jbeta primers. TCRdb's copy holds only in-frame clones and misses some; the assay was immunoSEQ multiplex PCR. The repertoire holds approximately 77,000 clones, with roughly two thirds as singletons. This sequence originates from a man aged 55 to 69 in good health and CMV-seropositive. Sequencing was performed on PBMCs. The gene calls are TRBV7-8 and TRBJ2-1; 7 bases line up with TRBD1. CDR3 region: CASSSDRANEQFF. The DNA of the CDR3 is TGTGCCAGCAGCTCTGACAGGGCCAATGAGCAGTTCTTC.